These 25 T cell receptor beta chains were sequenced from one sample in a study of T-cell reconstitution after alpha-beta-depleted transplantation in children (TCRdb year 2016). Receptors were amplified or captured by PCR. Instrument on record: Illumina HiSeq 2500. TCR libraries were prepared with molecular barcoding, using unique molecular identifiers to normalize TCRbeta repertoire quantification. TCRdb took the public reads, trimmed them with fastp at Q25, ran MiXCR for clone calling and kept in-frame beta chains. Rows are combined by CDR3 protein, so each entry shows the most common genes and DNA. A total of 200,000 to 300,000 distinct CDR3 sequences appear in this sample, around 12% of them only once. The ten largest clones add up to 2% to 3% of the sample. The sample consisted of PBMCs from the stem cell graft donor, taken from the stem cell graft. Receptor source: a human donor who donated a stem cell graft to a child with acute lymphoblastic leukemia.

This clonotype was recorded many times. The rearrangement uses TRBV11-1 and TRBJ2-1; 9 bases are shared with TRBD1. The germline gives CDR1 SGHAT, CDR2 FQDESV (reference sequence). The J segment lost 2 bases and the V segment lost 3 bases, leaving 2 bases of the junction unmatched. This CDR3 is built from 15 residues. The CDR3 bases are TGTGCCAGCAGCTTGGACAGGGGAACCTACAATGAGCAGTTCTTC. Translation gives CASSLDRGTYNEQFF. Together with reference TRBV11-1 and TRBJ2-1, the CDR3 gives the full variable domain: EAEVAQSPRYKITEKSQAVAFWCDPISGHATLYWYRQILGQGPELLVQFQDESVVDDSQLPKDRFSAERLKGVDSTLKIQPAELGDSAMYLCASSLDRGTYNEQFFGPGTRLTVL.

At least ten counts were recorded for this clonotype. The chain links TRBV27 to TRBJ1-2; weak D call: TRBD1 (5 bases). Per germline, CDR1 MNHEY and CDR2 SMNVEV (reference sequence). This CDR3 region has 13 residues. Trimming cost V 5 bases and J 3 bases, with 10 bases left between them. As DNA, the CDR3 is TGTGCCAGCAGTGACGGGGCCCACTATGGCTACACCTTC. Translated: CASSDGAHYGYTF.

Details on this clonotype: A read error may be the cause here, since a much bigger clone is one base away. The CDR3 here is CASSYGSRGRNEQYF. DNA of the CDR3: TGTGCCAGCAGTTACGGGTCGCGAGGGCGGAACGAGCAGTACTTC. The chain couples TRBV6-2 or TRBV6-3 to TRBJ2-7, with a tentative D call TRBD2 (5 bases). V lost 2 bases to trimming and J lost 5 bases, with 16 bases between them. The germline V gene encodes CDR1 MNHEY and CDR2 SVGEGT. The CDR3 extends over 15 amino acids.

This clonotype was seen more than once but under ten times. V gene TRBV12-3 or TRBV12-4 combines with J gene TRBJ2-2; D remains unclear. The CDR3 is 14 amino acids. V lost 3 bases, J lost 3 bases, and 8 bases lay in between. The DNA of the CDR3 is TGTGCCAGCAGTTTCGTTTGGGACACCGGGGAGCTGTTTTTT. Its translation: CASSFVWDTGELFF.

The sample holds a few counts of this clonotype. The chain joins TRBV6-2 or TRBV6-3 to TRBJ2-1; 12 nucleotides align to TRBD2. CDR3 length equals 16 residues. CDR1 is MNHEY, CDR2 SVGEGT, per germline. The trim removed 6 bases at V and 4 bases at J, leaving 7 bases unmatched. CDR3 nucleotides: TGTGCCAGCAGCCCCTCTAGCGGGAGGGGGTACAATGAGCAGTTCTTC. Translation gives CASSPSSGRGYNEQFF.

This clonotype was counted many times. The rearrangement joins TRBV20-1 to TRBJ2-5, with unresolved D. V dropped 2 bases and J dropped 4 bases, with 5 bases sitting between them. Germline CDR1 is DFQATT and CDR2 is SNEGSKA (reference sequence). This CDR3 region has 11 residues. DNA of the CDR3: TGCAGTGCTAGACTGGCAGAGACCCAGTACTTC. Encoded protein: CSARLAETQYF.

This clonotype was seen repeatedly, ten times or more. DNA of the CDR3: TGTGCCATCAAAACGGGACAGGGGGATTGGAATGAGCAGTTCTTC. This encodes CAIKTGQGDWNEQFF. The chain couples TRBV10-3 to TRBJ2-1, with 11 bases that match TRBD1. CDR3 length: 15 residues. CDR1 is ENHRY and CDR2 is SYGVKD in the germline V gene. The V gene end was trimmed by 7 bases and the J gene end by 7 bases; junction bases not matched to a gene: 9.

This clonotype has a count of ten or more. The rearrangement joins TRBV30 to TRBJ1-2; 7 positions match TRBD1. Germline V gene sequence: CDR1 GTSNPN, CDR2 SVGIG (reference sequence). Trimming removed 4 bases from V and 2 bases from J; junction bases left unmatched: 4. This CDR3 is built from 13 residues. CDR3 in DNA: TGTGCCTGGACACGACAGGGAAACTATGGCTACACCTTC. Translated, it gives CAWTRQGNYGYTF.

This clonotype was detected ten times or more. CDR3 coding DNA: TGTGCCAGCAGCCTCGGACAGGGGAGCTCTGGAAACACCATATATTTT. It specifies CASSLGQGSSGNTIYF. The chain recombines TRBV6-1 with TRBJ1-3, with 9 bases identical to TRBD1. This CDR3 comprises 16 residues. From germline, CDR1 is MNHNS and CDR2 SASEGT. J gave up 0 bases and V 6 bases, and 6 bases lay outside the gene matches.

At least ten counts were recorded for this clonotype. The V and J genes are TRBV3-1 and TRBJ1-3, with D hard to call. V was clipped by 4 bases and J by 0 bases, with 13 bases between them. CDR1 and CDR2 from the germline V gene are LGHDT and YNNKEL (reference sequence). The CDR3 loop spans 16 amino acids. The CDR3 DNA sequence: TGTGCCAGCAGCCCCCTGTACACCGACTCTGGAAACACCATATATTTT. It is translated as CASSPLYTDSGNTIYF.

This clonotype was found many times. The chain recombines TRBV7-2 with TRBJ2-7; weak D call: TRBD1 (5 bases). CDR1 and CDR2 (germline): SGHTA, FQGNSA. Trimming stripped 6 bases from V and 0 bases from J, with 6 bases between. The CDR3 extends over 12 amino acids. The CDR3: CASRGASYEQYF. Written as DNA, the CDR3 is TGTGCCAGCAGAGGGGCCTCCTACGAGCAGTACTTC.

This clonotype was counted between two and nine times. This chain uses TRBV7-2 with TRBJ2-7, with TRBD1 matching 8 bases. Trimming cost V 5 bases and J 3 bases; bases outside gene matches: 9. This CDR3 contains 15 residues. Germline values: CDR1 SGHTA, CDR2 FQGNSA. As DNA, the CDR3 is TGTGCCAGCAGCCAGGGGGCAGGGTTGAGCTACGAGCAGTACTTC. Encoded protein: CASSQGAGLSYEQYF.

In this sample, this clonotype turned up many times. The V call is TRBV6-1, the J call TRBJ1-5, with a tentative D call TRBD1 (5 bases). The germline V and J ends were trimmed by 9 bases and 6 bases, with 15 bases remaining between them. Germline V gives CDR1 MNHNS, CDR2 SASEGT. The CDR3 has 13 residues. CDR3 loop: CASSEGVSQPQHF. The CDR3 coding sequence is TGTGCCAGTTCGGAAGGGGTGAGTCAGCCCCAGCATTTT.

This chain links TRBV20-1 with TRBJ2-1, with 13 bases that match TRBD2. J was trimmed by 6 bases and V by 2 bases; bases with no gene match: 10. The CDR3 is 17 residues long. Germline CDR1 reads DFQATT; CDR2 reads SNEGSKA (reference sequence). The CDR3 region has the DNA TGCAGTGCTAGAACGCTCCGACTAGCGGGGGGTCTCAATGAGCAGTTCTTC. This translates into CSARTLRLAGGLNEQFF.

This clonotype has a count of ten or more. No DNA is shown, since the ends of the CDR3 on it are uncertain; the CDR3 is the one TCRdb lists. The V and J genes are TRBV5-5 and TRBJ1-5. CDR1 and CDR2 (germline): SGHKS, YYEKEE (reference sequence). The CDR3 totals 16 residues, both ends included. CDR3 residues: CASSTHILENGQPQHF.

This clonotype has more than one count but fewer than ten. CDR3 sequence: CASSPYGTAATYGYTF. The DNA for the CDR3 is TGTGCCAGCAGCCCCTATGGGACAGCCGCGACCTATGGCTACACCTTC. The genes are TRBV5-5 and TRBJ1-2; 7 nucleotides agree with TRBD1. The V and J ends lost 4 bases and 4 bases, in that order; junction bases with no gene match: 13. Germline CDR1 and CDR2: SGHKS and YYEKEE (reference sequence). The CDR3 loop spans 16 amino acids.

This chain connects TRBV7-2 to TRBJ1-5, with D possibly being TRBD1 (5 bases). CDR1 is SGHTA, CDR2 FQGNSA, per germline. Trimming took off 5 bases at V and 7 bases at J, with 18 bases between the two ends. The CDR3 totals 15 residues. Here the CDR3 reads CASSPRGGTNQPQHF. CDR3 bases: TGTGCCAGCAGCCCGCGTGGGGGAACTAACCAGCCCCAGCATTTT.

This chain links TRBV5-1 with TRBJ2-2; D gene ambiguous. Germline CDR1 and CDR2: SGHRS and YFSETQ. V was trimmed by 1 base and J by 2 bases, leaving 9 bases between them. The CDR3 is 15 amino acids. Here the CDR3 DNA reads TGCGCCAGCAGCTTGCATTGGGGTAACACCGGGGAGCTGTTTTTT. Translation: CASSLHWGNTGELFF.

This clonotype was seen repeatedly, ten times or more. The J gene is TRBJ2-5, the V gene TRBV10-3; TRBD2 might be the D (6 bases). This CDR3 has 14 residues. The germline V gene has CDR1 ENHRY and CDR2 SYGVKD. Between the trimmed V and J ends, which lost 4 bases and 2 bases, there was a span of 11 bases. CDR3 loop: CAISAPGLQETQYF. In DNA, the CDR3 is TGTGCCATCAGTGCCCCGGGACTTCAAGAGACCCAGTACTTC.

Ten or more counts support this clonotype. The chain couples TRBV27 to TRBJ2-7; 7 bases agree with TRBD2. This CDR3 comprises 11 residues. Trimming cost V 7 bases and J 6 bases; bases outside gene matches: 3. Germline CDR1 MNHEY, CDR2 SMNVEV (reference sequence). The CDR3 nucleotides read TGTGCCAGCATGGGAGGGGCCGAGCAGTACTTC. Translating it yields CASMGGAEQYF.

This clonotype has ten or more counts. The chain has TRBV4-3 and TRBJ2-3, with D perhaps matching TRBD2 (6 bases). Germline values: CDR1 LGHNA, CDR2 YSLEER. The V gene lost 1 base and the J gene lost 0 bases, with 14 bases spanning the gap. This CDR3 comprises 17 residues. The CDR3 region is CASSQGPAGPSTDTQYF. CDR3 nucleotides: TGCGCCAGCAGCCAAGGTCCGGCGGGGCCTAGCACAGATACGCAGTATTTT.

This clonotype was seen only a few times. The chain joins TRBV12-3 or TRBV12-4 to TRBJ1-5, with a possible D match to TRBD1 (5 bases). V was shortened by 6 bases and J by 5 bases, with 11 bases between the two germline ends. The CDR3 extends over 13 amino acids. The CDR3 DNA is TGTGCCAGCAGCGGACATGTCGATCAGCCCCAGCATTTT. This sequence encodes CASSGHVDQPQHF.

This chain links TRBV7-2 with TRBJ2-7, with D maybe TRBD2 (6 bases). V lost 2 bases and J lost 5, with 13 bases in between. The CDR3 extends over 14 amino acids. The germline gives CDR1 SGHTA, CDR2 FQGNSA. DNA for the CDR3: TGTGCCAGCAGCTTACTCCTCGGAGGGAACGAGCAGTACTTC. Translated, it gives CASSLLLGGNEQYF.

This clonotype came up many times. The chain uses TRBV5-1 and TRBJ1-2; TRBD1 is a possible D gene (5 bases). With 4 bases removed from V and 8 bases from J, the gap between germline ends came to 24 bases. This CDR3 has 16 residues. Germline V gives CDR1 SGHRS, CDR2 YFSETQ. The CDR3 DNA reads TGCGCCAGCAGCCCGGGACTGGCTAGCCCTTCAGTCGGCTACACCTTC. As protein: CASSPGLASPSVGYTF. The full variable domain, its missing parts supplied by reference TRBV5-1 and TRBJ1-2, is KAGVTQTPRYLIKTRGQQVTLSCSPISGHRSVSWYQQTPGQGLQFLFEYFSETQRNKGNFPGRFSGRQFSNSRSEMNVSTLELGDSALYLCASSPGLASPSVGYTFGSGTRLTVV.

This clonotype was observed a single time. The chain links TRBV6-1 to TRBJ2-7; 8 nucleotides agree with TRBD2. Per germline, CDR1 MNHNS and CDR2 SASEGT. CDR3 length equals 16 residues. V lost 6 bases, J lost 0 bases, and 10 bases stayed unmatched. CDR3 loop: CASSEPDSGASYEQYF. The CDR3 DNA is TGTGCCAGCAGCGAACCTGATAGCGGGGCCTCCTACGAGCAGTACTTC.